Shown below are 24 T cell receptor beta chains from a single sample sequenced in a study of T cell responses to AZD1222 COVID-19 vaccine. Using immunoSEQ multiplex PCR, the repertoire was profiled, and TCRdb retains in-frame clones only, with some absent. The data contain around 120,000 clones, about 79% of them singletons. The sample in question was peripheral blood, obtained 28 days after the second AZD1222 dose. The receptor set was obtained from an adult who received the AZD1222 COVID-19 vaccine.

This clone has more than one count but fewer than ten. This specimen includes other DNA sequences encoding the same CDR3. The chain couples TRBV28 to TRBJ1-5, with D hard to call. Germline CDR1 reads MDHEN; CDR2 reads SYDVKM. V was shortened by 2 bases and J by 3 bases, with 2 bases between the two germline ends. The CDR3 has 12 residues. The CDR3 DNA reads as TGTGCCAGCAGTTTAATCAATCAGCCCCAGCATTTT. It yields the protein CASSLINQPQHF.

Only a few counts were recorded for this clone. The V call is TRBV11-2, the J call TRBJ1-2; 9 nucleotides line up with TRBD1. V shed 6 bases, J shed 6 bases, and the junction held 17 bases outside the gene matches. The CDR3 length is 17 residues. Per the germline V gene, CDR1 is SGHAT and CDR2 is FQNNGV. The CDR3 spells CASSTGGLWDKTDGYTF. The CDR3, as DNA: TGTGCCAGCAGTACAGGGGGCCTTTGGGATAAGACTGATGGCTACACCTTC.

J is TRBJ2-5 and V is TRBV7-3, with 9 bases matching TRBD1. V shed 4 bases and J 6 bases; nucleotides not matched to a gene: 6. Germline V gives CDR1 SGHTA, CDR2 FQGTGA. The CDR3 extends over 14 amino acids. CDR3 loop: CASSSTGGSKTQYF. CDR3 bases: TGTGCCAGCAGCTCAACAGGGGGCTCGAAGACCCAGTACTTC.

V usage is TRBV12-3 or TRBV12-4 and J usage is TRBJ1-4; D is possibly TRBD1 (6 bases). This CDR3 has 13 amino acids. Trimming cost V 3 bases and J 8 bases, with 10 bases left between them. The CDR3 spells CASSFSRGEKLFF. The CDR3 bases are TGTGCCAGCAGTTTTTCCAGGGGCGAAAAACTGTTTTTT.

This chain uses TRBV27 with TRBJ1-4; 9 bases are shared with TRBD1. Unmatched junction bases numbered 4, after V lost 5 bases and J lost 3 bases. CDR1 and CDR2 from the germline V gene are MNHEY and SMNVEV (reference sequence). CDR3 length: 15 amino acids. CDR3 sequence reads: CASSGQGTANEKLFF. The CDR3 coding sequence is TGTGCCAGCAGTGGACAGGGGACTGCTAATGAAAAACTGTTTTTT.

This clone was seen only a few times. This chain uses TRBV5-4 with TRBJ1-1; the match to TRBD1 covers 10 bases. Unmatched junction bases numbered 10, after V lost 1 base and J lost 10 bases. The CDR3 loop spans 15 amino acids. Germline-derived CDR1 and CDR2 are SGHNT and YYREEE (reference sequence). This CDR3 reads CASSLLDRGNEVAFF. In DNA form, the CDR3 reads TGTGCCAGCAGCTTGTTGGACAGGGGGAACGAGGTAGCTTTCTTT.

The V call is TRBV7-2, the J call TRBJ2-5; weak D call: TRBD1 (6 bases). The CDR3 length is 13 residues. The V gene lost 3 bases and the J gene lost 5 bases, with 10 bases spanning the gap. Germline values: CDR1 SGHTA, CDR2 FQGNSA. The DNA of the CDR3 is TGTGCCAGCAGCTTCCACAGGGTTGAGACCCAGTACTTC. It yields the protein CASSFHRVETQYF.

In regard to this clone: The identical CDR3 is also encoded by other nucleotide sequences in the sample. This chain joins TRBV9 and TRBJ2-3; possibly TRBD1 or TRBD2 for D (6 bases each). The CDR3 is 16 residues long. V was pared by 0 bases and J by 1 base, with 12 bases between. Looked up from germline, CDR1 is SGDLS and CDR2 is YYNGEE. The CDR3 region has the DNA TGTGCCAGCAGCGTAGGAAGGGGGGCCGGCACAGATACGCAGTATTTT. This codes for CASSVGRGAGTDTQYF.

The genes are TRBV27 and TRBJ2-5; TRBD1 agrees at 7 bases. The length of the CDR3 is 16 residues. Germline CDR1 is MNHEY and CDR2 is SMNVEV (reference sequence). The junction had 16 bases not matched to a gene; V was cut back by 7 bases and J by 5 bases. In DNA, the CDR3 is TGTGCCAGCAAGCGGTTGGGCGCAGGGGGTATGGAGACCCAGTACTTC. It yields the protein CASKRLGAGGMETQYF.

This chain joins TRBV5-6 and TRBJ2-7; D gene ambiguous. The CDR3 runs to 13 residues. The germline gives CDR1 SGHDT, CDR2 YYEEEE. The V end was cut by 1 base, the J end by 2 bases, with 7 bases between. The CDR3 protein is CASSLQATYEQYF. The CDR3 bases are TGTGCCAGCAGCTTGCAGGCAACCTACGAGCAGTACTTC. Full variable domain (remainder filled in from reference TRBV5-6 and TRBJ2-7): DAGVTQSPTHLIKTRGQQVTLRCSPKSGHDTVSWYQQALGQGPQFIFQYYEEEERQRGNFPDRFSGHQFPNYSSELNVNALLLGDSALYLCASSLQATYEQYFGPGTRLTVT.

The J gene is TRBJ1-2, the V gene TRBV2, with 9 nucleotides matching TRBD1. The CDR3 consists of 14 residues. Germline V gene sequence: CDR1 SNHLY, CDR2 FYNNEI. After removal of 8 bases from V and 6 bases from J, the junction contained 10 bases not matched to a gene. For the CDR3, the DNA is TGTGCCAGCTTGTACGCCGGGACAGGGAATGGCTACACCTTC. It translates to CASLYAGTGNGYTF.

The chain couples TRBV3-1 (or the pseudogene TRBV3-2) to TRBJ1-1; D might be TRBD1 (6 bases). The CDR3 is 13 amino acids. Germline CDR1 and CDR2: LGHDT and YNNKEL (reference sequence). Trimming shortened V by 7 bases and J by 5 bases, and 14 bases separated the two germline ends. For the CDR3, the DNA is TGTGCCAGCATCCACAGAGGGGGAACTGAAGCTTTCTTT. Protein: CASIHRGGTEAFF.

The rearrangement joins TRBV4-3 to TRBJ2-1; D gene uncertain. Per germline, CDR1 LGHNA and CDR2 YSLEER. There are 13 residues in the CDR3. V lost 0 bases, J lost 7 bases, and 7 bases lay in between. DNA of the CDR3: TGCGCCAGCAGCCAAGAACACGAGAATGAGCAGTTCTTC. Translating it yields CASSQEHENEQFF.

The rearrangement joins TRBV5-4 to TRBJ1-3; D uncertain. V lost 1 base to trimming and J lost 2 bases, with 7 bases between them. The germline V gene encodes CDR1 SGHNT and CDR2 YYREEE (reference sequence). This CDR3 region has 14 residues. The CDR3 sequence: CASSLSATGNTIYF. The DNA for the CDR3 is TGTGCCAGCAGCTTGTCGGCAACTGGAAACACCATATATTTT.

The chain combines TRBV5-1 with TRBJ2-3, with 11 bases lining up with TRBD2. The CDR3 spans 18 residues. Trimming removed 1 base from V and 2 bases from J; junction bases left unmatched: 9. Germline CDR1 is SGHRS and CDR2 is YFSETQ. CDR3 sequence reads: CASSLPTSGKTHTDTQYF. CDR3 bases: TGCGCCAGCAGCTTGCCGACTAGCGGGAAAACCCACACAGATACGCAGTATTTT.

The chain recombines TRBV9 with TRBJ2-2; either TRBD1 or TRBD2 may fit D (5 bases each). This CDR3 is built from 15 residues. Germline CDR1 is SGDLS and CDR2 is YYNGEE. V was trimmed by 4 bases and J by 3 bases, leaving 13 bases between them. The CDR3 DNA sequence: TGTGCCAGCAGCCCTCAAGTGGGGGACACCGGGGAGCTGTTTTTT. Its protein product is CASSPQVGDTGELFF.

CDR3 sequence: CASSYWSGGEQETQYF. CDR3 in DNA: TGTGCCAGCAGTTACTGGAGCGGGGGGGAACAAGAGACCCAGTACTTC. The chain combines TRBV6-2 or TRBV6-3 with TRBJ2-5, with 10 bases aligning to TRBD2. Germline V gene data show CDR1 as MNHEY and CDR2 as SVGEGT. The CDR3 has 16 residues. Trimming at V came to 1 base and at J to 2 bases, leaving 4 bases not matched to a gene.

The chain links TRBV19 to TRBJ2-3, with D possibly being TRBD2 (6 bases). V lost 4 bases and J 1 base, leaving 9 bases between the germline ends. Germline V CDR1 and CDR2: LNHDA, SQIVND (reference sequence). The CDR3 loop spans 14 amino acids. The CDR3 loop reads CASSSGEGTDTQYF. DNA of the CDR3: TGTGCCAGTAGTAGCGGGGAAGGCACAGATACGCAGTATTTT.

The V and J genes are TRBV3-1 (or the pseudogene TRBV3-2) and TRBJ2-7, with D perhaps TRBD1 (6 bases). The germline V gene encodes CDR1 LGHDT and CDR2 YNNKEL (reference sequence). Trimming stripped 4 bases from V and 2 bases from J, with 12 bases between. The CDR3 runs to 14 residues. The CDR3 DNA sequence: TGTGCCAGCAGCCGAACCGGGACAACCTACGAGCAGTACTTC. Translating it yields CASSRTGTTYEQYF.

The rearrangement joins TRBV7-8 to TRBJ1-5, with TRBD1 matching 10 bases. The length of the CDR3 is 15 residues. With 5 bases clipped from V and 5 bases from J, the junction kept 6 bases outside the gene matches. CDR1 is SGHVS, CDR2 FQNEAQ, per germline. CDR3 sequence: CASSRGTGVDQPQHF. CDR3 DNA: TGTGCCAGCAGCAGGGGGACAGGGGTTGATCAGCCCCAGCATTTT.

The V gene is TRBV12-3 or TRBV12-4, the J gene TRBJ1-1; D remains unclear. The V and J ends lost 3 bases and 5 bases respectively, with 7 bases between them. This CDR3 spans 12 amino acids. CDR3 in DNA: TGTGCCAGCAGTTTTTATGGGACTGAAGCTTTCTTT. This encodes CASSFYGTEAFF.

V gene TRBV23-1 combines with J gene TRBJ2-1; the D is unclear. TRBV23-1 is identified as an open reading frame with a role that is uncertain. V was cut by 3 bases and J by 5 bases, with 5 bases left in between. The CDR3 loop spans 12 amino acids. The CDR3 DNA sequence: TGCGCCAGCAGTCATCATCACAATGAGCAGTTCTTC. This gives the protein CASSHHHNEQFF.

The chain is built from TRBV11-3 and TRBJ2-3; a possible D gene is TRBD1 (5 bases). Looked up from germline, CDR1 is SGHNT and CDR2 is YENEEA. The CDR3 spans 14 residues. The germline V and J ends were trimmed by 3 bases and 6 bases, with 13 bases remaining between them. Here the CDR3 reads CASSFGRVGDTQYF. The CDR3 bases are TGTGCCAGCAGCTTTGGCAGGGTTGGGGATACGCAGTATTTT.

Here the CDR3 DNA reads TGTGCCAGCAGGTCGGGACAGGGTTACTATGGCTACACCTTC. It encodes CASRSGQGYYGYTF. This rearrangement joins TRBV9 to TRBJ1-2; 9 bases are shared with TRBD1. Unmatched junction bases numbered 5, after V lost 5 bases and J lost 3 bases. CDR1 and CDR2 (germline): SGDLS, YYNGEE. This CDR3 region has 14 residues.